This TCR beta chain was found in a study of blood T cell repertoires in COVID-19. Study-wide context: The samples span acute and convalescent COVID-19 from the United States, Italy and Spain.

This clone was picked up one time. This CDR3 has 15 residues. Germline trimming cut 4 bases from V and 5 bases from J; bases unmatched to any gene: 7. Germline loops: CDR1 SGHRS, CDR2 YFSETQ. Authors' processing steps: Amplified reference gene primers provided the basis for estimating nucleated cell counts. Generated by immunoSEQ multiplex PCR, the TCRdb table keeps only in-frame clones and is missing some. The V and J calls and clone size come from that table; D and trimming were worked out from the DNA. The sample carries roughly 250,000 clones, around 90% recorded once. What was sequenced was PBMCs or T cells enriched from blood (not recorded which). The chain employs TRBV5-1 and TRBJ1-1, with 11 positions matching TRBD1. The receptor's source is a woman in her forties with acute COVID-19. For the CDR3, the DNA is TGCGCCAGCAGCATAGGACAGGGGGCGCGGACTGAAGCTTTCTTT. Its translation is CASSIGQGARTEAFF.